Sequencing of this TCR beta chain was carried out in a study of shared clonotypes between healthy human individuals. V dropped 5 bases and J dropped 5 bases, with 8 bases sitting between them. This CDR3 contains 12 residues. The germline V gene encodes CDR1 LGHNT and CDR2 FRNRAP. A CD45RA+ naive subset and a CD45RA-negative memory subset were split from CD4+ cells. Overall study results and limits: Few donors restricted represented genetic and exposure-history diversity. In contrast to clonotypes shared by all four donors, non-shared clonotypes had lower generation probabilities.

The protocol was immunoSEQ multiplex PCR, while the TCRdb copy is restricted to in-frame clones and leaves out a portion. The sample has 2 million to 3 million clones; 80% to 95% are singletons. A remark on this clone: Its antigen is unidentified.

J is TRBJ2-3 and V is TRBV12-5; D not certain. Material: naive CD4+ T cells from PBMCs. Stated subset: CD45RA+ positively selected. This receptor was identified in a man aged 18 to 29 in good health. Some clones in this sample may be carry-over from other donors' samples. The CDR3 protein is CASGDSLDTQYF. For the CDR3, the DNA is TGTGCTAGTGGTGACTCCCTAGATACGCAGTATTTT.